The source of this T cell receptor beta chain is a study of identical twins. Overall study results and limits: Carriage of fewer insertions was seen in abundant cord blood beta clonotypes, whereas memory repertoires showed none. Some out-of-frame alpha sequences were shared by twins, and these showed excess low generation probability.

This CDR3 has 14 amino acids. Trimming pared 6 bases from V and 3 bases from J, leaving 16 bases between. Germline V gene lookup returns CDR1 SGDLS and CDR2 YYNGEE. Details on this clonotype: Its antigen remains unidentified.

Unique molecular identifiers were present on cDNA, and template switching added a universal primer site. TCRdb reprocessed the 5' RACE reads via MiXCR and lists one record per CDR3 protein. The profile shows roughly 250,000 distinct CDR3 sequences, over 12% of them singletons. The source material was memory (CD45RO+) T cells sorted from blood. The receptor was isolated from a woman aged 18-29 years in good health. This rearrangement joins TRBV9 to TRBJ2-7, with D unresolved. CDR3 in amino acids: CASTTLAPNYEQYF. CDR3 sequence (DNA): TGTGCCAGCACCACCCTCGCCCCGAACTACGAGCAGTACTTC.